Listed here is a single T cell receptor beta chain. These data come from a study of tumor-infiltrating lymphocytes in oesophageal squamous cell carcinoma. TCRdb reanalysed the PCR reads using MiXCR and keeps one entry per CDR3 protein. The sample has approximately 18,000 distinct CDR3 sequences, over 40% seen once. The material sequenced was normal esophageal tissue next to the tumor. This TCR was recovered from a female donor with esophageal squamous cell carcinoma.

CDR3 coding DNA: TGCAGCGGGAGTAGGACAGATACGCAGTATTTT. Protein sequence: CSGSRTDTQYF. The V call is TRBV29-1, the J call TRBJ2-3; D gene uncertain. The CDR3 consists of 11 residues. V was pared by 7 bases and J by 3 bases, with 8 bases between. The germline V gene encodes CDR1 SQVTM and CDR2 ANQGSEA.